These 20 T cell receptor beta chains originate from one sample sequenced in a study of T cell repertoires in cytomegalovirus infection. A single record per CDR3 protein comes from TCRdb applying MiXCR to the reads. The sample yields about 890,000 distinct CDR3 sequences, about a third seen once. Antigen specificity for these receptors is unknown. The sequences come from cultured CD8+ T cells from PBMCs, collected from culture after CMV antigen stimulation. Receptors originate from a human donor in good health (CMV status not recorded). Some clones in this sample may be carry-over from other donors' samples.

This chain connects TRBV6-1 to TRBJ2-2; D is possibly TRBD1 (6 bases). Trimming pared 5 bases from V and 1 base from J, leaving 17 bases between. In germline, CDR1 is MNHNS, CDR2 SASEGT. The CDR3 spans 17 residues. CDR3 region: CASSYPFPGVNTGELFF. In DNA form, the CDR3 reads TGTGCCAGCAGTTACCCGTTCCCAGGGGTGAACACCGGGGAGCTGTTTTTT.

This chain joins TRBV6-2 or TRBV6-3 and TRBJ2-7; 9 nucleotides align to TRBD1. Germline-derived CDR1 and CDR2 are MNHEY and SVGEGT. V trimming: 4 bases; J trimming: 1 base; junction bases outside the gene matches: 5. The CDR3 sequence is 15 residues long. CDR3 nucleotide sequence: TGTGCCAGCAGTTCCCCGACAGGGGGATCCTACGAGCAGTACGTC. This codes for CASSSPTGGSYEQYV.

As concerns this clonotype: Given a much more abundant clone one base away, this may be a read error. The V gene is TRBV12-3 or TRBV12-4, the J gene TRBJ2-4; no firm D call. V was pared by 1 base and J by 2 bases, with 15 bases between. The CDR3 consists of 17 residues. CDR3 loop: CASSLDSAAEPKNIQYF. Here the CDR3 DNA reads TGTGCCAGCAGTTTAGATTCCGCCGCGGAGCCCAAAAACATTCAGTACTTC.

This clonotype was recorded many times. V is TRBV7-6 and J is TRBJ1-5, with 9 positions matching TRBD1. Trimming took 1 base from V and 7 from J; bases not matched to a gene: 8. This CDR3 spans 16 amino acids. Germline CDR1 reads SGHVS; CDR2 reads FNYEAQ. As DNA, the CDR3 is TGTGCCAGCAGCTTAGATACAGGGGGCATAGGGCAGCCCCAGCATTTT. Translation gives CASSLDTGGIGQPQHF.

This chain uses TRBV6-2 or TRBV6-3 with TRBJ2-3, with 8 bases fitting TRBD1. The CDR3 loop spans 16 amino acids. Germline V gene sequence: CDR1 MNHEY, CDR2 SVGEGT. V was clipped by 6 bases and J by 6 bases; unmatched bases: 14. CDR3 amino acids: CASRPRTGILSDTQYF. The CDR3 DNA reads TGTGCCAGCAGACCTAGGACAGGGATTCTTTCCGATACGCAGTATTTT.

This clonotype was counted only a few times. The chain carries TRBV27 and TRBJ2-5; D may be TRBD1 (5 bases). Per the germline V gene, CDR1 is MNHEY and CDR2 is SMNVEV (reference sequence). Trimming took 5 bases from V and 0 from J, leaving 13 bases between them. This CDR3 region has 15 residues. Here the CDR3 DNA reads TGTGCCAGCAGTCTAGACAGTACCGACCAAGAGACCCAGTACTTC. It specifies CASSLDSTDQETQYF.

The V gene is TRBV19, the J gene TRBJ2-5; tentative D call: TRBD2 (6 bases). This CDR3 has 14 residues. Between the trimmed V and J ends, which lost 3 bases and 1 base, there was a span of 9 bases. The germline CDR1 and CDR2 sequences are LNHDA and SQIVND (reference sequence). CDR3: CASSILGGQETQYF. The CDR3 nucleotides are TGTGCCAGTAGTATTCTGGGGGGCCAAGAGACCCAGTACTTC.

In its sample, this clonotype was seen a few times. The gene calls are TRBV2 and TRBJ2-7; D not certain. Trimming pared 2 bases from V and 1 base from J, leaving 15 bases between. Germline V CDR1 and CDR2: SNHLY, FYNNEI. The CDR3 covers 16 residues. The CDR3 DNA reads TGTGCCAGCAGTGAAAGGTTTGGTTTTGAGTCCTACGAGCAGTACTTC. Protein product: CASSERFGFESYEQYF.

The sample holds a few counts of this clonotype. This chain connects TRBV27 to TRBJ1-4; perhaps TRBD1 as D (5 bases). This CDR3 contains 13 residues. V gave up 3 bases and J gave up 7 bases, with 9 bases separating them. Germline CDR1 is MNHEY and CDR2 is SMNVEV (reference sequence). CDR3 loop: CASSFGQGEKLFF. CDR3 nucleotides: TGTGCCAGCAGTTTTGGGCAGGGTGAAAAACTGTTTTTT.

This clonotype was observed many times. The V and J genes are TRBV7-6 and TRBJ1-1; perhaps TRBD1 as D (5 bases). Trimming shortened V by 3 bases and J by 1 base, and 9 bases separated the two germline ends. CDR1 SGHVS and CDR2 FNYEAQ come from the germline V gene. This CDR3 comprises 14 residues. The CDR3 sequence is CASSFRVGNTEAFF. CDR3 bases: TGTGCCAGCAGCTTCAGGGTTGGGAACACTGAAGCTTTCTTT.

V usage is TRBV4-1 and J usage is TRBJ1-2; D perhaps matches TRBD1 (5 bases). V shed 4 bases and J shed 3 bases, with 15 bases lying between them. CDR1 is MGHRA and CDR2 is YSYEKL in the germline V gene. The CDR3 covers 15 residues. The CDR3 DNA follows: TGCGCCAGCAGCCCCCCCGGGGGGGAAGACTATGGCTACACCTTC. Translated: CASSPPGGEDYGYTF.

This clonotype has only a few counts. J is TRBJ2-3 and V is TRBV7-9; 10 nucleotides agree with TRBD1. The CDR3 consists of 16 residues. With V trimmed by 5 bases and J by 0 bases, 5 bases remained unmatched. The V gene's germline CDR1 is SEHNR and CDR2 FQNEAQ (reference sequence). The CDR3 protein is CASSGDRGPSTDTQYF. DNA of the CDR3: TGTGCCAGCAGCGGGGACAGGGGCCCTAGCACAGATACGCAGTATTTT.

The sample holds a few counts of this clonotype. This chain joins TRBV11-2 and TRBJ2-7, with D perhaps TRBD1 (6 bases). This CDR3 contains 14 residues. In germline, CDR1 is SGHAT, CDR2 FQNNGV. Trimming shortened V by 0 bases and J by 5 bases, and 11 bases separated the two germline ends. The CDR3 bases are TGTGCCAGCAGCTTAGAAAGGGGGAGCGACGAGCAGTACTTC. Its translation is CASSLERGSDEQYF.

This clonotype has a handful of counts. V is TRBV6-1 and J is TRBJ2-7; a possible D gene is TRBD1 (5 bases). Germline loops: CDR1 MNHNS, CDR2 SASEGT. The CDR3 extends over 14 amino acids. Trimming removed 1 base at V and 3 bases at J, with 10 bases between. The CDR3 spells CASSEDSQGYEQYF. CDR3 DNA: TGTGCCAGCAGTGAAGACTCGCAGGGCTACGAGCAGTACTTC.

The rearrangement uses TRBV5-5 and TRBJ2-1; D call uncertain. V lost 3 bases, J lost 9 bases, and 16 bases lay in between. The CDR3 has 14 residues. CDR1 SGHKS and CDR2 YYEKEE come from the germline V gene (reference sequence). The CDR3: CASSYLPDRGEQFF. For the CDR3, the DNA is TGTGCCAGCAGCTACCTCCCTGACCGCGGTGAGCAGTTCTTC.

The chain combines TRBV20-1 with TRBJ1-2; no reliable D call. V dropped 6 bases and J dropped 1 base, with 12 bases sitting between them. There are 13 residues in the CDR3. Per germline, CDR1 DFQATT and CDR2 SNEGSKA (reference sequence). The CDR3 DNA reads as TGCAGTGCGCCACCACGGCTTAACTATGGCTACACCTTC. This sequence encodes CSAPPRLNYGYTF.

This clonotype appeared a few times. The chain links TRBV6-1 to TRBJ2-7; no clear D gene. The CDR3 loop spans 13 amino acids. CDR1 MNHNS and CDR2 SASEGT come from the germline V gene. The germline V and J ends were trimmed by 10 bases and 2 bases, with 15 bases remaining between them. The CDR3 reads CATARAEAYEQYF. CDR3 in DNA: TGTGCCACCGCCCGGGCAGAAGCCTACGAGCAGTACTTC.

The table lists this clonotype with a few counts. This sequence joins TRBV24-1 and TRBJ2-5, with D perhaps matching TRBD2 (7 bases). CDR3 length: 16 amino acids. V dropped 4 bases and J dropped 4 bases, with 18 bases sitting between them. Germline V gene data show CDR1 as KGHDR and CDR2 as SFDVKD. For the CDR3, the DNA is TGTGCCACCAGTGACCGCACCCGGGGGGCGGGAGAGACCCAGTACTTC. It codes for CATSDRTRGAGETQYF.

At least ten counts were recorded for this clonotype. V gene TRBV7-2 combines with J gene TRBJ2-3; the match to TRBD2 covers 7 bases. The germline V gene encodes CDR1 SGHTA and CDR2 FQGNSA. Trimming at V came to 11 bases and at J to 1 base, leaving 9 bases not matched to a gene. CDR3 length equals 14 residues. CDR3 nucleotide sequence: TGTGCCTCGGGCGGGGGATTGGGCACAGATACGCAGTATTTT. Its protein product is CASGGGLGTDTQYF.

The rearrangement uses TRBV2 and TRBJ2-2; D unclear. This CDR3 is built from 17 residues. CDR1 SNHLY and CDR2 FYNNEI come from the germline V gene. The ends were cut back, 9 bases at V and 0 bases at J, with 20 bases in the middle. The CDR3 region has the DNA TGTGCCAGATTGGACGTTGCCCCTCGGGCGAACACCGGGGAGCTGTTTTTT. Residues: CARLDVAPRANTGELFF.